Listed below are T cell receptor beta chains from one sample, sequenced in a study of T cell responses to AZD1222 COVID-19 vaccine. The repertoire was sequenced with immunoSEQ multiplex PCR; TCRdb's copy has only in-frame clones and lacks some. The table shows 95,000 to 150,000 clones, with approximately 88% occurring only once. The specimen was peripheral blood, collected on day 0 of AZD1222 vaccination. The receptor set was obtained from an adult in good health. Both conserved end residues are part of each CDR3. The order of the fields is J gene, D gene, V gene, clone size, CDR3 DNA, CDR3 protein. A D gene is named only where the DNA matches it firmly. Not all rows give a size; the values are once, few, many and, for expanded clones, a class.

J: TRBJ1-1
D: .
V: TRBV13
size: .
DNA: TGTGCCAGCAGCTTCGAGGGAGACACTGAAGCTTTCTTT
CDR3: CASSFEGDTEAFF

J: TRBJ2-1
D: TRBD2
V: TRBV19
size: .
DNA: TGTGGTAGCGGGTCTTACAATGAGCAGTTCTTC
CDR3: CGSGSYNEQFF

J: TRBJ1-1
D: TRBD1
V: TRBV19
size: few
DNA: TGTGCCAGTAGTATAGGCGACAGGGGCCCCACTGAAGCTTTCTTT
CDR3: CASSIGDRGPTEAFF

J: TRBJ2-7
D: TRBD1
V: TRBV4-2
size: .
DNA: TGTGCCAGCAGCCAGGGGACAGGGGATTCCTACGAGCAGTACTTC
CDR3: CASSQGTGDSYEQYF

J: TRBJ2-1
D: TRBD1
V: TRBV24-1
size: .
DNA: TGTGCCACCAGTGATCGATACAGGGGAGACAATGAGCAGTTCTTC
CDR3: CATSDRYRGDNEQFF

J: TRBJ1-2
D: TRBD1
V: TRBV5-6
size: .
DNA: TGTGCCAGCAGCTTGGTCCTGACAGGGGCTAACTATGGCTACACCTTC
CDR3: CASSLVLTGANYGYTF

J: TRBJ1-6
D: TRBD1
V: TRBV30
size: once
DNA: TGTGCCTGGAACTCCGGGACAGGGGGTTCACCCCTCCACTTT
CDR3: CAWNSGTGGSPLHF

J: TRBJ2-7
D: TRBD1
V: TRBV9
size: .
DNA: TGTGCCAGCAGCCCATGGACAGGGAGCTACGAGCAGTACTTC
CDR3: CASSPWTGSYEQYF

J: TRBJ1-1
D: .
V: TRBV18
size: .
DNA: TGTGCCAGCTCACCCCCTACCGGGGGAGGTACTGAAGCTTTCTTT
CDR3: CASSPPTGGGTEAFF

J: TRBJ1-2
D: .
V: TRBV4-1
size: .
DNA: TGCGCCAGCAGCCAAGATCAGCTAGGAGACTATGGCTACACCTTC
CDR3: CASSQDQLGDYGYTF

J: TRBJ1-1
D: .
V: TRBV29-1
size: once
DNA: TGCAGCGTTGATGACAGAATGAACACTGAAGCTTTCTTT
CDR3: CSVDDRMNTEAFF

J: TRBJ1-1
D: TRBD1
V: TRBV19
size: .
DNA: TGTGCCAGTAGTATAGGGGACAGCTTGAACACTGAAGCTTTCTTT
CDR3: CASSIGDSLNTEAFF

J: TRBJ2-7
D: TRBD2
V: TRBV19
size: once
DNA: TGTGCCAGTAAGACTAGCGGGATTAGTGCTAACGAGCAGTACTTC
CDR3: CASKTSGISANEQYF

J: TRBJ2-7
D: .
V: TRBV29-1
size: once
DNA: TGCAGCGGCAGATCCTCCTACGAGCAGTACTTC
CDR3: CSGRSSYEQYF

J: TRBJ1-2
D: TRBD1
V: TRBV28
size: .
DNA: TGTGCCAGCAGTCGCCGCACCGGGACAGGGGTCAACTATGGCTACACCTTC
CDR3: CASSRRTGTGVNYGYTF

J: TRBJ1-1
D: .
V: TRBV15
size: .
DNA: TGTGCCACCAGCAGAGCGGGGGACACTGAAGCTTTCTTT
CDR3: CATSRAGDTEAFF

J: TRBJ2-1
D: .
V: TRBV1
size: .
DNA: TGCACCAGCAGCCAAGTTGTTGGGACTAGCGGGATGAGACTCTACAATGAGCAGTTCTTC
CDR3: CTSSQVVGTSGMRLYNEQFF

J: TRBJ2-3
D: .
V: TRBV30
size: .
DNA: TGTGCCTGGAGTGTATTCGGCGATGCTAGCACAGATACGCAGTATTTT
CDR3: CAWSVFGDASTDTQYF

J: TRBJ1-2
D: TRBD1
V: TRBV10-3
size: .
DNA: TGTGCCATCAGTGATCAGGGACAGCCCTATGGCTACACCTTC
CDR3: CAISDQGQPYGYTF

J: TRBJ2-7
D: .
V: TRBV11-2
size: .
DNA: TGTGCCAGCAGTATTTCGGACCCCCAGTACTTC
CDR3: CASSISDPQYF

J: TRBJ2-1
D: TRBD2
V: TRBV24-1
size: .
DNA: TGTGCCACCAGTGGGGGTAGCCGGACTAGCGGTTACAATGAGCAGTTCTTC
CDR3: CATSGGSRTSGYNEQFF

J: TRBJ1-2
D: .
V: TRBV28
size: .
DNA: TGTGCCAGCAGGCTTAGTGGCATCTCTAACTATGGCTACACCTTC
CDR3: CASRLSGISNYGYTF

J: TRBJ1-5
D: .
V: TRBV15
size: .
DNA: TGTGCCACCAGCAGATTGGGGGGCCCGGGGGAGCCCCAGCATTTT
CDR3: CATSRLGGPGEPQHF

J: TRBJ1-5
D: .
V: TRBV6-5
size: .
DNA: TGTGCCAGCAGTTACTACAGGGGCAATCAGCCCCAGCATTTT
CDR3: CASSYYRGNQPQHF

J: TRBJ2-7
D: TRBD1
V: TRBV19
size: .
DNA: TGTGCCAGCAGCACAGCTCAAGCGGGACAGGGGTTCTACGAGCAGTACTTC
CDR3: CASSTAQAGQGFYEQYF

J: TRBJ2-7
D: .
V: TRBV5-4
size: once
DNA: TGTGCCAGCAGCCTGATAACCAGGGCAACCTACGAGCAGTACTTC
CDR3: CASSLITRATYEQYF